These 29 T cell receptor beta chains were all obtained from the same sample, sequenced in a study of T cell changes during pregnancy in multiple sclerosis (dated by TCRdb to about 2019). Receptor amplification or capture employed the immunoSEQ multiplex PCR assay. TCRdb provides this immuneACCESS table in a form limited to in-frame rearrangements. Some clones are lacking; in checked studies, under half of them reflect an unresolved V gene, and why the rest are absent is not known. The sample contains tens of thousands of clones, 90% of them found a single time. The ten largest clonotypes hold more than 1.4% of the sample. The material was peripheral blood, obtained in the third trimester of pregnancy. These receptors came from a female donor with multiple sclerosis, enrolled in a pregnancy study.

This chain uses TRBV7-9 with TRBJ2-5; D possibly corresponds to TRBD1 (5 bases). The tail of the sequence fits TRBJ2-7 better, so the J call may be wrong. This CDR3 has 13 residues. Germline CDR1 is SEHNR and CDR2 is FQNEAQ (reference sequence). CDR3 region: CASSDQQVTEQYF. The CDR3 region has the DNA TGTGCCAGCAGCGATCAACAGGTAACCGAGCAGTACTTC.

V and J are TRBV6-5 and TRBJ1-1, with 7 positions matching TRBD1. Germline V gene sequence: CDR1 MNHEY, CDR2 SVGAGI. The CDR3 covers 15 residues. V shed 7 bases and J 4 bases; nucleotides not matched to a gene: 12. CDR3 DNA sequence: TGTGCCAGCATTCCCCGAGGGGGCATGGGCACTGAAGCTTTCTTT. This translates into CASIPRGGMGTEAFF.

This sequence joins TRBV18 and TRBJ2-7, with 13 bases fitting TRBD2. After removal of 3 bases from V and 4 bases from J, the junction contained 6 bases not matched to a gene. The CDR3 is 16 amino acids. Germline-derived CDR1 and CDR2 are KGHSH and LQKENI. CDR3 in amino acids: CASSPSGTSGIYEQYF. The CDR3 DNA is TGTGCCAGCTCACCCTCCGGGACTAGCGGGATTTACGAGCAGTACTTC.

The J gene is TRBJ2-3, the V gene TRBV5-6, with 7 bases identical to TRBD2. The V gene end was trimmed by 6 bases and the J gene end by 0 bases; junction bases not matched to a gene: 10. The CDR3 extends over 16 amino acids. The germline CDR1 and CDR2 sequences are SGHDT and YYEEEE. The chain's CDR3 is CASTSTSVTSTDTQYF. DNA for the CDR3: TGTGCCAGCACCTCCACTAGCGTTACTAGCACAGATACGCAGTATTTT.

This chain joins TRBV27 and TRBJ1-1; D might be TRBD1 (5 bases). The CDR3 consists of 14 residues. Looked up from germline, CDR1 is MNHEY and CDR2 is SMNVEV (reference sequence). V was trimmed by 2 bases and J by 1 base, leaving 8 bases between them. CDR3 sequence reads: CASSLRQTNTEAFF. CDR3 sequence (DNA): TGTGCCAGCAGTTTAAGACAGACGAACACTGAAGCTTTCTTT.

The J gene is TRBJ2-1, the V gene TRBV18; tentatively, D is TRBD1 (6 bases). The CDR3 runs to 14 residues. Germline CDR1 is KGHSH and CDR2 is LQKENI. V lost 2 bases and J lost 5, with 10 bases in between. The CDR3: CASSPRGSNNEQFF. The CDR3 region has the DNA TGTGCCAGCTCACCAAGGGGGTCCAACAATGAGCAGTTCTTC.

This clone showed up just once. The chain carries TRBV2 and TRBJ2-3; possible D gene TRBD2, 5 bases. V lost 2 bases and J lost 0, with 12 bases in between. The germline V gene has CDR1 SNHLY and CDR2 FYNNEI. This CDR3 is built from 16 residues. CDR3 bases: TGTGCCAGCAGTGAAAGGAAGCGGCCTAGCACAGATACGCAGTATTTT. This codes for CASSERKRPSTDTQYF.

This rearrangement joins TRBV2 to TRBJ2-1, with 11 bases fitting TRBD1. J lost 0 bases, V lost 7 bases, and 20 bases had no gene match. This CDR3 comprises 21 residues. Germline CDR1 reads SNHLY; CDR2 reads FYNNEI. CDR3 DNA sequence: TGTGCCAGCAATTCGAATGGGGACAGGGGGTACCGGCTTAGCTCCTACAATGAGCAGTTCTTC. Translating gives CASNSNGDRGYRLSSYNEQFF.

The CDR3, as DNA: TGTGCCAGCAACACAGGGTCTGACGGTAGCGGGAGACAGTTCTTC. It specifies CASNTGSDGSGRQFF. J is TRBJ2-1 and V is TRBV25-1, with 9 bases that match TRBD2. After removal of 7 bases from V and 13 bases from J, the junction contained 17 bases not matched to a gene. Germline V gene data show CDR1 as MGHDK and CDR2 as SYGVNS. This CDR3 comprises 15 residues.

The count of this clone is one. This chain links TRBV5-1 with TRBJ2-3; 11 nucleotides align to TRBD1. Per the germline V gene, CDR1 is SGHRS and CDR2 is YFSETQ. Unmatched junction bases numbered 5, after V lost 2 bases and J lost 6 bases. The CDR3 runs 15 residues. CDR3 in DNA: TGCGCCAGCAGCTTAGCGGACAGGGGGCAGGATACGCAGTATTTT. It codes for CASSLADRGQDTQYF.

This rearrangement joins TRBV9 to TRBJ1-3; D gene ambiguous. From germline, CDR1 is SGDLS and CDR2 YYNGEE. V dropped 4 bases and J dropped 3 bases, with 5 bases sitting between them. The CDR3 length is 12 residues. The CDR3 spells CASSPGGNTIYF. In nucleotides, the CDR3 is TGTGCCAGCAGCCCGGGTGGAAACACCATATATTTT.

The sample holds one count of this clone. This sequence joins TRBV30 and TRBJ2-7, with TRBD2 identical over 12 bases. The V segment lost 3 bases and the J segment 9 bases; nucleotides outside the gene matches: 12. The CDR3 is 15 amino acids. The germline V gene has CDR1 GTSNPN and CDR2 SVGIG (reference sequence). The CDR3 region is CAWSAPGLAGPGQYF. CDR3 DNA sequence: TGTGCCTGGAGCGCCCCGGGACTAGCGGGTCCAGGGCAGTACTTC. The full variable domain, its missing parts supplied by reference TRBV30 and TRBJ2-7, is SQTIHQWPATLVQPVGSPLSLECTVEGTSNPNLYWYRQAAGRGLQLLFYSVGIGQISSEVPQNLSASRPQDRQFILSSKKLLLSDSGFYLCAWSAPGLAGPGQYFGPGTRLTVT.

CDR3 sequence: CASSLTSGSTGDTQYF. CDR3 coding DNA: TGTGCCAGCAGTTTGACTAGCGGGAGTACGGGAGATACGCAGTATTTT. The J gene is TRBJ2-3, the V gene TRBV9; 12 nucleotides agree with TRBD2. Germline lookup yields CDR1 SGDLS and CDR2 YYNGEE. With 5 bases clipped from V and 5 bases from J, the junction kept 9 bases outside the gene matches. The CDR3 spans 16 residues.

The rearrangement uses TRBV18 and TRBJ1-3; D possibly corresponds to TRBD1 (5 bases). CDR1 is KGHSH, CDR2 LQKENI, per germline. The CDR3 extends over 16 amino acids. V was shortened by 6 bases and J by 2 bases, with 17 bases between the two germline ends. CDR3: CASSTDAAGPGNTIYF. CDR3 bases: TGTGCCAGCTCCACCGATGCGGCAGGGCCTGGAAACACCATATATTTT.

The genes are TRBV7-9 and TRBJ1-1; 8 nucleotides align to TRBD1. Per the germline V gene, CDR1 is SEHNR and CDR2 is FQNEAQ (reference sequence). Trimming cost V 5 bases and J 4 bases; bases outside gene matches: 3. There are 13 residues in the CDR3. The CDR3 DNA is TGTGCCAGCAGCAGACAGGGGAGCACTGAAGCTTTCTTT. As protein: CASSRQGSTEAFF.

The rearrangement joins TRBV6-1 to TRBJ1-4, with a weak D call TRBD1 (5 bases). Trimming removed 0 bases at V and 8 bases at J, with 10 bases between. Germline V gene lookup returns CDR1 MNHNS and CDR2 SASEGT. The CDR3 is 14 amino acids. Here the CDR3 DNA reads TGTGCCAGCAGTGAAGCGGAAGGGGTGGAAAAACTGTTTTTT. Its protein is CASSEAEGVEKLFF.

The chain recombines TRBV10-3 with TRBJ1-1; D is undetermined. CDR3 size: 12 residues. Trimming cost V 3 bases and J 3 bases, with 5 bases left between them. Germline-derived CDR1 and CDR2 are ENHRY and SYGVKD. Written as DNA, the CDR3 is TGTGCCATCAGTGATAGAGACACTGAAGCTTTCTTT. Residues: CAISDRDTEAFF.

The chain carries TRBV7-6 and TRBJ1-1; D perhaps matches TRBD1 (5 bases). The V and J ends lost 5 bases and 7 bases respectively, with 17 bases between them. This CDR3 contains 14 residues. Germline values: CDR1 SGHVS, CDR2 FNYEAQ. For the CDR3, the DNA is TGTGCCAGCAGCCCTCCCTCGACAGAGATTGAAGCTTTCTTT. This translates into CASSPPSTEIEAFF.

This clone was detected only a few times. The chain employs TRBV6-6 and TRBJ1-6, with TRBD1 as a possible D gene (6 bases). Germline V gene data show CDR1 as MNHNY and CDR2 as SVGAGI (reference sequence). This CDR3 has 14 amino acids. Trimming cost V 10 bases and J 7 bases, with 17 bases left between them. The CDR3 DNA follows: TGTGCCACCAATGGGGGCAGGGAGAATTCACCCCTCCACTTT. Its translation is CATNGGRENSPLHF.

The chain joins TRBV6-5 to TRBJ2-7; D call uncertain. The V gene lost 5 bases and the J gene lost 3 bases, with 8 bases spanning the gap. The germline CDR1 and CDR2 sequences are MNHEY and SVGAGI. This CDR3 spans 12 amino acids. The CDR3 protein is CASSAGFYEQYF. The CDR3 DNA reads as TGTGCCAGCAGTGCCGGTTTCTACGAGCAGTACTTC.

The rearrangement joins TRBV11-2 to TRBJ2-2, with D possibly being TRBD2 (6 bases). Between the trimmed V and J ends, which lost 2 bases and 4 bases, there was a span of 14 bases. The CDR3 has 16 residues. Germline V gene data show CDR1 as SGHAT and CDR2 as FQNNGV. The CDR3 reads CASSLKGQGGTGELFF. The CDR3, as DNA: TGTGCCAGCAGCTTAAAGGGGCAGGGAGGCACCGGGGAGCTGTTTTTT. Full variable domain (outside the CDR3, taken from reference TRBV11-2 and TRBJ2-2): EAGVAQSPRYKIIEKRQSVAFWCNPISGHATLYWYQQILGQGPKLLIQFQNNGVVDDSQLPKDRFSAERLKGVDSTLKIQPAKLEDSAVYLCASSLKGQGGTGELFFGEGSRLTVL.

This clone was seen a single time. The CDR3 region is CASKGLAGETQYF. The CDR3 DNA reads TGCGCCAGCAAAGGACTAGCAGGCGAGACCCAGTACTTC. The chain has TRBV10-2 and TRBJ2-5; TRBD2 matches 8 bases. Germline V gene sequence: CDR1 WSHSY, CDR2 SAAADI. V was clipped by 7 bases and J by 5 bases; unmatched bases: 6. There are 13 residues in the CDR3.

The chain employs TRBV7-2 and TRBJ1-5; D ambiguous. The V end was cut by 1 base, the J end by 4 bases, with 17 bases between. The CDR3 contains 17 residues. Germline assignment: CDR1 SGHTA and CDR2 FQGNSA. CDR3 in amino acids: CASSLDDERLANQPQHF. The CDR3 region has the DNA TGTGCCAGCAGCTTAGATGACGAGAGATTAGCAAATCAGCCCCAGCATTTT.

This chain uses TRBV7-2 with TRBJ2-1; 7 bases are shared with TRBD2. The CDR3 runs 16 residues. From germline, CDR1 is SGHTA and CDR2 FQGNSA. V shed 6 bases and J 5 bases; nucleotides not matched to a gene: 13. CDR3 DNA: TGTGCCAGCAGTCCCCTGGGGGGGAGTTTCAACAATGAGCAGTTCTTC. It yields the protein CASSPLGGSFNNEQFF.

The chain couples TRBV7-3 to TRBJ2-2, with TRBD1 matching 7 bases. This CDR3 spans 21 amino acids. Germline-derived CDR1 and CDR2 are SGHTA and FQGTGA. Trimming took 5 bases from V and 0 from J; bases not matched to a gene: 21. CDR3 nucleotides: TGTGCCAGCAGCCATTACTCAATCTTCGGGACAGTTTCATCGAACACCGGGGAGCTGTTTTTT. It specifies CASSHYSIFGTVSSNTGELFF.

The chain combines TRBV27 with TRBJ1-2, with 7 bases lining up with TRBD1. V gave up 6 bases and J gave up 4 bases; unmatched junction bases: 8. The CDR3 totals 14 residues. Germline V gene data show CDR1 as MNHEY and CDR2 as SMNVEV (reference sequence). This CDR3 reads CASRVSGTVYGYTF. The CDR3 coding sequence is TGTGCCAGCAGGGTATCCGGGACAGTCTATGGCTACACCTTC.

The chain recombines TRBV30 with TRBJ1-1, with D tentatively TRBD1 (5 bases). Germline loops: CDR1 GTSNPN, CDR2 SVGIG (reference sequence). The CDR3 is 15 amino acids. Trimming shortened V by 3 bases and J by 4 bases, and 18 bases separated the two germline ends. This CDR3 reads CAWRSIGGGTTEAFF. The DNA for the CDR3 is TGTGCCTGGAGGAGTATTGGGGGGGGGACCACTGAAGCTTTCTTT.

The gene calls are TRBV18 and TRBJ1-1; possible D gene TRBD1, 5 bases. V was clipped by 3 bases and J by 1 base, with 18 bases between them. The germline V gene has CDR1 KGHSH and CDR2 LQKENI. This CDR3 contains 17 residues. CDR3 loop: CASSPLSPGHQNTEAFF. As DNA, the CDR3 is TGTGCCAGCTCACCCCTAAGCCCCGGACACCAGAACACTGAAGCTTTCTTT.

The chain employs TRBV4-3 and TRBJ2-5; a weak D match, TRBD1 (5 bases). V lost 3 bases and J lost 4, with 15 bases in between. CDR3 length: 15 residues. Germline V gene lookup returns CDR1 LGHNA and CDR2 YSLEER. For the CDR3, the DNA is TGCGCCAGCAGCCACCTCGTAGGAACAGGAGAGACCCAGTACTTC. Encoded protein: CASSHLVGTGETQYF.